This entry lists 18 T cell receptor beta chains sequenced from one sample in a study of blood T cell repertoires in COVID-19. Profiling relied on immunoSEQ multiplex PCR, and the TCRdb table lists in-frame clones only, not all of them. The repertoire consists of approximately 240,000 clones, with around four fifths occurring once and the leading ten covering 15% to 20%. The sequenced material came from peripheral blood. The source is a woman at least 80 years old with active or convalescent COVID-19.

The chain links TRBV7-2 to TRBJ1-5; D remains unclear. Trimming stripped 5 bases from V and 4 bases from J, with 6 bases between. This CDR3 has 12 residues. Germline values: CDR1 SGHTA, CDR2 FQGNSA. CDR3: CASSPVNQPQHF. The CDR3 region has the DNA TGTGCCAGCAGCCCAGTGAATCAGCCCCAGCATTTT.

V is TRBV14 and J is TRBJ2-3; TRBD2 aligns across 9 bases. CDR3 length: 14 residues. Unmatched junction bases numbered 5, after V lost 8 bases and J lost 2 bases. In germline, CDR1 is SGHDN, CDR2 FVKESK. The CDR3 loop reads CASAGGLNTDTQYF. The CDR3 bases are TGTGCCAGCGCGGGGGGGCTAAACACAGATACGCAGTATTTT.

V and J are TRBV25-1 and TRBJ1-5; no reliable D call. This CDR3 has 14 residues. Trimming left V 2 bases short and J 7 bases short, with 12 bases between. Germline V gene data show CDR1 as MGHDK and CDR2 as SYGVNS. The CDR3 reads CASSELAGGQPQHF. The CDR3 bases are TGTGCCAGCAGTGAACTTGCGGGCGGGCAGCCCCAGCATTTT. Variable domain in full (rest from reference TRBV25-1 and TRBJ1-5): EADIYQTPRYLVIGTGKKITLECSQTMGHDKMYWYQQDPGMELHLIHYSYGVNSTEKGDLSSESTVSRIRTEHFPLTLESARPSHTSQYLCASSELAGGQPQHFGDGTRLSIL.

V usage is TRBV11-3 and J usage is TRBJ2-3; TRBD2 matches at 14 bases. Germline values: CDR1 SGHNT, CDR2 YENEEA. V lost 6 bases and J lost 6; bases outside the gene matches: 8. The CDR3 consists of 16 residues. The CDR3 loop is CASSPTSGGARDTQYF. The DNA for the CDR3 is TGTGCCAGCAGTCCGACTAGCGGGGGGGCGAGGGATACGCAGTATTTT.

This sequence joins TRBV5-1 and TRBJ2-3; D is unclear. CDR1 is SGHRS and CDR2 is YFSETQ in the germline V gene. V was clipped by 5 bases and J by 1 base, with 8 bases between them. CDR3 length: 13 residues. The CDR3 nucleotides are TGCGCCAGCAGTTTAACAGGCACAGATACGCAGTATTTT. This encodes CASSLTGTDTQYF.

The rearrangement links TRBV7-2 to TRBJ1-1, with D perhaps TRBD1 (6 bases). Trimming pared 5 bases from V and 1 base from J, leaving 11 bases between. The V gene's germline CDR1 is SGHTA and CDR2 FQGNSA. CDR3 length: 14 residues. In DNA, the CDR3 is TGTGCCAGCAGCCTGGCAGGGGCGAACACTGAAGCTTTCTTT. Translation: CASSLAGANTEAFF.

This clone occurred once. The V and J genes are TRBV6-2 or TRBV6-3 and TRBJ2-5; TRBD2 matches at 11 bases. Trimming cost V 2 bases and J 5 bases; bases outside gene matches: 7. CDR1 and CDR2 from the germline V gene are MNHEY and SVGEGT. This CDR3 comprises 16 residues. The CDR3 here is CASSYLAGGHWETQYF. Written as DNA, the CDR3 is TGTGCCAGCAGTTACCTAGCGGGGGGACATTGGGAGACCCAGTACTTC.

J is TRBJ2-7 and V is TRBV4-1; perhaps TRBD2 as D (5 bases). The V end lost 0 bases, the J end lost 0 bases, and 15 bases lay between the germline ends. The CDR3 is 17 residues long. The germline V gene has CDR1 MGHRA and CDR2 YSYEKL. CDR3 sequence reads: CASSQDVSATSSYEQYF. The CDR3 DNA is TGCGCCAGCAGCCAAGATGTTAGCGCCACGAGCTCCTACGAGCAGTACTTC.

This clone was seen more than once but under ten times. The chain couples TRBV2 to TRBJ2-1; 9 positions match TRBD1. Germline V CDR1 and CDR2: SNHLY, FYNNEI. V shed 5 bases, J shed 5 bases, and the junction held 1 base outside the gene matches. The CDR3 runs 13 residues. CDR3 sequence (DNA): TGTGCCAGCAGTTGGACAGGGGACAATGAGCAGTTCTTC. Amino acid sequence: CASSWTGDNEQFF.

The chain carries TRBV30 and TRBJ2-7; TRBD2 matches at 10 bases. The CDR3 covers 11 residues. The germline V gene has CDR1 GTSNPN and CDR2 SVGIG (reference sequence). With 8 bases clipped from V and 4 bases from J, the junction kept 2 bases outside the gene matches. This chain's CDR3 is CAGTSAYEQYF. Written as DNA, the CDR3 is TGTGCCGGGACTAGCGCTTACGAGCAGTACTTC.

The chain is built from TRBV28 and TRBJ2-7; 10 bases match TRBD1. Germline V CDR1 and CDR2: MDHEN, SYDVKM. Trimming at V came to 5 bases and at J to 5 bases, leaving 9 bases not matched to a gene. This CDR3 spans 15 amino acids. CDR3: CASSTSGTGDDEQYF. The CDR3 DNA reads as TGTGCCAGCAGTACTTCCGGGACAGGGGACGACGAGCAGTACTTC.

The chain has TRBV5-1 and TRBJ1-1; TRBD1 is a possible D gene (5 bases). Trimming removed 3 bases at V and 4 bases at J, with 22 bases between. Germline V gene sequence: CDR1 SGHRS, CDR2 YFSETQ. The CDR3 is 17 residues long. The DNA of the CDR3 is TGCGCCAGCAGCTATGGGAGGGGTTCCGAGTTGAGCACTGAAGCTTTCTTT. It is translated as CASSYGRGSELSTEAFF.

This chain links TRBV6-6 with TRBJ2-1, with 12 bases lining up with TRBD2. This CDR3 region has 15 residues. V gave up 7 bases and J gave up 8 bases; unmatched junction bases: 9. CDR1 and CDR2 (germline): MNHNY, SVGAGI (reference sequence). CDR3 residues: CASTQTSGSSDEQFF. The CDR3 coding sequence is TGTGCCAGCACCCAGACTAGCGGGAGTTCGGATGAGCAGTTCTTC.

The chain carries TRBV18 and TRBJ2-3; TRBD1 agrees at 8 bases. The germline V gene encodes CDR1 KGHSH and CDR2 LQKENI. The CDR3 is made up of 14 amino acids. V shed 1 base, J shed 5 bases, and the junction held 2 bases outside the gene matches. CDR3 sequence (DNA): TGTGCCAGCTCACCACGGACAGGGCGAGATACGCAGTATTTT. Protein sequence: CASSPRTGRDTQYF.

The chain carries TRBV25-1 and TRBJ2-1; a weak D match, TRBD1 (5 bases). Germline V gene sequence: CDR1 MGHDK, CDR2 SYGVNS. The CDR3 consists of 15 residues. V lost 2 bases and J 0 bases, leaving 8 bases between the germline ends. This chain's CDR3 is CASSEVTGSYNEQFF. DNA for the CDR3: TGTGCCAGCAGTGAAGTTACAGGCTCCTACAATGAGCAGTTCTTC.

Concerning this clone: Different DNA sequences within this sample yield the same CDR3. The genes are TRBV18 and TRBJ2-1; 7 positions match TRBD2. Trimming at V came to 3 bases and at J to 5 bases, leaving 4 bases not matched to a gene. The CDR3 sequence is 14 residues long. Looked up from germline, CDR1 is KGHSH and CDR2 is LQKENI. The CDR3 DNA follows: TGTGCCAGCTCACCGGCTAGCGGACACAATGAGCAGTTCTTC. This sequence encodes CASSPASGHNEQFF.

The gene calls are TRBV5-1 and TRBJ2-5; 7 nucleotides line up with TRBD2. The junction had 7 bases not matched to a gene; V was cut back by 4 bases and J by 1 base. This CDR3 is 15 amino acids long. CDR1 and CDR2 (germline): SGHRS, YFSETQ. The CDR3 bases are TGCGCCAGCAGCGGGGCCCCTAGCGGCCAAGAGACCCAGTACTTC. Its protein product is CASSGAPSGQETQYF. Combining the CDR3 with reference TRBV5-1 and TRBJ2-5 gives the whole variable domain KAGVTQTPRYLIKTRGQQVTLSCSPISGHRSVSWYQQTPGQGLQFLFEYFSETQRNKGNFPGRFSGRQFSNSRSEMNVSTLELGDSALYLCASSGAPSGQETQYFGPGTRLLVL.

This clone has a handful of counts. The rearrangement links TRBV3-1 (or the pseudogene TRBV3-2) to TRBJ2-2; D is unresolved. CDR1 is LGHDT and CDR2 is YNNKEL in the germline V gene (reference sequence). This CDR3 region has 12 residues. Trimming removed 7 bases from V and 3 bases from J, with 6 bases in between. The CDR3 protein is CASTPYTGELFF. CDR3 coding DNA: TGTGCCAGCACTCCCTACACCGGGGAGCTGTTTTTT.